This TCR beta chain was sequenced in a study of molecular identifiers for immune sequencing clone quantification. Germline V gene lookup returns CDR1 SGHTA and CDR2 FQGNSA. This CDR3 has 16 residues. A note on this clonotype: The junction and the germline gene differ at one end; a read error may be behind it.

TCRdb itself ran the PCR reads through MiXCR, one entry per CDR3 protein. This table holds around 300,000 distinct CDR3 sequences, roughly 24% found once. This chain links TRBV7-2 with TRBJ2-2; D possibly corresponds to TRBD2 (5 bases). The sample was naive CD8+ T cells from blood, with Jurkat cell RNA spiked in. Subset meaning: FACS-sorted CD8+CD4-CCR7+CD45RA+ naive T cells. The TCR was taken from a human donor in good health. Some libraries in this study had Jurkat cell RNA spiked in. The CDR3 DNA reads as TGTGCCAGCAGCATAGTGCCAGTTGTGGGAGCCGGGGAACTGCTTTTT. As protein: CASSIVPVVGAGELLF.